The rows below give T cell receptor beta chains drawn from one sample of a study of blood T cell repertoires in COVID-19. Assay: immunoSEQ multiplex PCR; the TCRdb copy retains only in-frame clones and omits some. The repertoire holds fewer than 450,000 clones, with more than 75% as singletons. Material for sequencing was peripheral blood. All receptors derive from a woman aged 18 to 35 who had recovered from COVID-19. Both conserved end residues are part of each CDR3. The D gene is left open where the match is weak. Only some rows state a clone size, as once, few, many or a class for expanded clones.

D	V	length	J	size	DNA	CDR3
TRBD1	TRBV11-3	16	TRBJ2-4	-	TGTGCCAGCAGCCCAGGACAGGGGGAGGCCAAAAACATTCAGTACTTC	CASSPGQGEAKNIQYF
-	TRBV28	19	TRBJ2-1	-	TGTGCCAGCAGTTCCCCTTATGTCCGGACTCAGGGGACAATCGATGAGCAGTTCTTC	CASSSPYVRTQGTIDEQFF
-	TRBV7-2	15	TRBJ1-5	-	TGTGCCAGCAGCTTAGGACAGGCCAACGGTCAGCCCCAGCATTTT	CASSLGQANGQPQHF
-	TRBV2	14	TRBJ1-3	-	TGTGCCAGCAGTGACGAGCTCCTCGGGGACACCATATATTTT	CASSDELLGDTIYF
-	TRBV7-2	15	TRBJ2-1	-	TGTGCCAGCAGCTTTGTGGATCGCGGGCGGCGTGAGCAGTTCTTC	CASSFVDRGRREQFF
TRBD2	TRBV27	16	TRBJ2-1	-	TGTGCCAGCAGACCAACCTCTGGCGGGGGGGGCGATGAGCAGTTCTTC	CASRPTSGGGGDEQFF
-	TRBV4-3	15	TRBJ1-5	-	TGCGCCAGCAGCCAAGGGTATCAGGGGTGGCAGCCCCAGCATTTT	CASSQGYQGWQPQHF
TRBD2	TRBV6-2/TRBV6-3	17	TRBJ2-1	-	TGTGCCAGCAGTGCTGTGCGGGACTACTCAACCTACAATGAGCAGTTCTTC	CASSAVRDYSTYNEQFF
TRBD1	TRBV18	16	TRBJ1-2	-	TGTGCCAGCTCATCGGGAGGACGGGACAGGGGGCTCGGCTACACCTTC	CASSSGGRDRGLGYTF
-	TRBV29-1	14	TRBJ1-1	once	TGCAGCGTTGGCTATTTAGGGGGGAACACTGAAGCTTTCTTT	CSVGYLGGNTEAFF
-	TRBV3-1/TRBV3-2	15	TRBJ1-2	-	TGTGCCAGCAGCCCCATGTTAAACACGCTCTATGGCTACACCTTC	CASSPMLNTLYGYTF
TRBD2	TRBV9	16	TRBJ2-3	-	TGTGCCAGCAGCGTAGGGGCTAGCGGGAGGTGGGATACGCAGTATTTT	CASSVGASGRWDTQYF
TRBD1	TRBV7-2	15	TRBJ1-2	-	TGTGCCAGCAGCCTACTCACCCAGGGGGCAGGTGGCTACACCTTC	CASSLLTQGAGGYTF
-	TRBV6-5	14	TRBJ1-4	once	TGTGCCAGCAGTTACTCGGGCACTAATGAAAAACTGTTTTTT	CASSYSGTNEKLFF
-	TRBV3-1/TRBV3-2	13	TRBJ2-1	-	TGTGCCAGCGGCCCAGCGGTCTACAATGAGCAGTTCTTC	CASGPAVYNEQFF
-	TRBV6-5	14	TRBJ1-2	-	TGTGCCAGCAGTTACGGCGAAGGGGGCTATGGCTACACCTTC	CASSYGEGGYGYTF
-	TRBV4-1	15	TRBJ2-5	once	TGCGCCAGCAGCCAAGGGGGCTCACGCATGATCGCCCAGTACTTC	CASSQGGSRMIAQYF
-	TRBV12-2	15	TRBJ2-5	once	TGTGCAAGTCGCTCGGTCCGGTCAGGTGGGGAGACCCAGTACTTC	CASRSVRSGGETQYF
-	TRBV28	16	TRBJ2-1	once	TGTGCCAGCAGCCATACCCCCGGGGGGCGGTACAATGAGCAGTTCTTC	CASSHTPGGRYNEQFF
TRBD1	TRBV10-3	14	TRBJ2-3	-	TGTGCCATCAAACCGGGACAGGGGCCAGATACGCAGTATTTT	CAIKPGQGPDTQYF
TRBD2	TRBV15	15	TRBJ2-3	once	TGTGCCACCGAGGGGGCTAGCGGGAGGAAAGATACGCAGTATTTT	CATEGASGRKDTQYF
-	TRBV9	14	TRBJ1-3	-	TGTGCCAGCAGCCCCTACCCCCTGGGAAACACCATATATTTT	CASSPYPLGNTIYF
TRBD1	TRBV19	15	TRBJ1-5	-	TGTGCCAGTAGTATGAGGGACAGATACAATCAGCCCCAGCATTTT	CASSMRDRYNQPQHF
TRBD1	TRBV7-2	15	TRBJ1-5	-	TGTGCCAGCAGCTTATCGACAGGGGGTTTTCAGCCCCAGCATTTT	CASSLSTGGFQPQHF
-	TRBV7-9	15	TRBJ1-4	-	TGTGCCAGCAGCTTGAATACCGGAACTAATGAAAAACTGTTTTTT	CASSLNTGTNEKLFF
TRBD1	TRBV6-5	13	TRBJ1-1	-	TGTGCCCGACAGGGTGGTAGTTCCACTGAAGCTTTCTTT	CARQGGSSTEAFF
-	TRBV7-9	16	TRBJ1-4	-	TGTGCCAGCAGCCCCCAGGAATGGGGGGCTAATGAAAAACTGTTTTTT	CASSPQEWGANEKLFF
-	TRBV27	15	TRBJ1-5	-	TGTGCCAGCAGTTTAAATCGGGGGAGCAATCAGCCCCAGCATTTT	CASSLNRGSNQPQHF
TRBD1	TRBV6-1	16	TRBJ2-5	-	TGTGCCAGCAGTGTGACCTCGGGACAGGAGGGAGAGACCCAGTACTTC	CASSVTSGQEGETQYF
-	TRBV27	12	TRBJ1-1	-	TGTGCCAGCAGGGCCGAGGGGGTGCGGGCTTTCTTT	CASRAEGVRAFF
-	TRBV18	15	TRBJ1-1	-	TGTGCCAGCTCACCACCGGGGAGGGGAAGGACTGAAGCTTTCTTT	CASSPPGRGRTEAFF
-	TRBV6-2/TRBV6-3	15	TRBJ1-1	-	TGTGCCAGCAGTCCCGGGGGGCCCCTGGGGACTGAAGCTTTCTTT	CASSPGGPLGTEAFF
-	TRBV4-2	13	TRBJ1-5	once	TGTGCCAGCAGCCAAGTTTCTGGGGAGGCCCAGCATTTT	CASSQVSGEAQHF
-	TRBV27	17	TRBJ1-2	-	TGTGCCAGCAGTCCCACCCCCAGGCCGGCCTCCCTGTTTGGCTACACCTTC	CASSPTPRPASLFGYTF
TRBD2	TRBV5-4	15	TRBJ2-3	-	TGTGCCAGCAGCTCCAGGACTAGCGGGAGGGATACGCAGTATTTT	CASSSRTSGRDTQYF
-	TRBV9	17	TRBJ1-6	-	TGTGCCAGCAGCGTAATCCCCGGGACACCCTATAATTCACCCCTCCACTTT	CASSVIPGTPYNSPLHF
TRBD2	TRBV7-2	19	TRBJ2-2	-	TGTGCCAGCAGCTCGCCCCTCCGACTAGCGGGTTTAACCACCGGGGAGCTGTTTTTT	CASSSPLRLAGLTTGELFF
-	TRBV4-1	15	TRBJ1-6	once	TGCGCCAGCAGCTTTGCCCCGGGGAGAAGTTCACCCCTCCACTTT	CASSFAPGRSSPLHF
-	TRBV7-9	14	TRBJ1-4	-	TGTGCCAGCAGCTTGATCAGGGGTTATGAAAAACTGTTTTTT	CASSLIRGYEKLFF